This is a list of T cell receptor beta chains from one sample in a study of breast tumors, draining lymph nodes, adjacent tissues. TCRdb reanalysed the multiplex PCR reads using MiXCR and keeps one entry per CDR3 protein. The sample records about 89,000 distinct CDR3 sequences, around 28% being singletons. Sequenced sample: axillary lymph node tissue. These receptors originate from a female donor with breast cancer. Some clones in this sample may be carry-over from other donors' samples. CDR3s leave out the opening cysteine and the closing phenylalanine or tryptophan.

>TRBV4-3|TRBJ1-2
ASSYLPGEGVEYGYT
>TRBV11-1|TRBJ1-2
ASGPAADCGYT
>TRBV7-9|TRBJ1-2
ASSLLGTDNYGYT
>TRBV5-1|TRBJ2-1
ASRSESVYNEQF
>TRBV12-3/TRBV12-4|TRBJ2-3
ASSPRGGRARDPQY
>TRBV4-3|TRBJ2-7
ASSQALGQGDEQY
>TRBV27|TRBJ2-7
ASSFLKRAGTFYEQY
>TRBV28|TRBJ2-7
ASSLGRPVYGQY
>TRBV19|TRBJ1-6
ARGPTRGANSPLH
>TRBV7-3|TRBJ2-2
ASSSLAGSITGELF
>TRBV25-1|TRBJ2-7
ASSGGLAYSYEQY
>TRBV20-1|TRBJ1-5
SASRSGGQPQH
>TRBV5-1|TRBJ2-1
ASSFFGLGSYNEQF
>TRBV7-6|TRBJ2-1
ASSSAGGGEQF
>TRBV19|TRBJ1-5
ASSVQGNQPQH
>TRBV6-1|TRBJ2-5
ASSDNGLAGETQY
>TRBV7-8|TRBJ2-5
ASSLAGGLQETQY
>TRBV7-8|TRBJ2-3
ASRPTSGRALRDTQY
>TRBV6-2/TRBV6-3|TRBJ2-2
ASTAGIGRGELF
>TRBV7-8|TRBJ2-1
ASSLAPDLYNEQF
>TRBV6-5|TRBJ2-7
ASSHSAGTPYEQY